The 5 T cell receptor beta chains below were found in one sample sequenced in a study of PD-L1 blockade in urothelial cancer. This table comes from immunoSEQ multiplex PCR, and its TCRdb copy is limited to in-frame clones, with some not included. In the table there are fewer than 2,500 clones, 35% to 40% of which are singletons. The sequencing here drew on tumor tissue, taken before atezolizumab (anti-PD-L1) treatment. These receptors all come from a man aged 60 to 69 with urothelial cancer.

The CDR3 spells CASSYPGPAGEAEQFF. As DNA, the CDR3 is TGTGCCAGCAGTTACCCTGGCCCAGCGGGAGAAGCTGAGCAGTTCTTC. V gene TRBV6-8 combines with J gene TRBJ2-1, with 8 bases that match TRBD2. This CDR3 has 16 amino acids. Per germline, CDR1 MNHGY and CDR2 SAAAGT. V gave up 2 bases and J gave up 9 bases; unmatched junction bases: 12.

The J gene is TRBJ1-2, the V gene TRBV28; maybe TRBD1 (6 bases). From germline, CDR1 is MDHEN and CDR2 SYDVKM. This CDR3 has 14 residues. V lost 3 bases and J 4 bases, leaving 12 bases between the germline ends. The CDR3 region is CASSFGGRPYGYTF. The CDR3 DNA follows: TGTGCCAGCAGTTTTGGGGGGCGCCCCTATGGCTACACCTTC.

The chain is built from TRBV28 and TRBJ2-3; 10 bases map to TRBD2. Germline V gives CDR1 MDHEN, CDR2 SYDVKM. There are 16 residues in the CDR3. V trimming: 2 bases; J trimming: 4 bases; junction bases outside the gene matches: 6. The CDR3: CASSLASGSVADTQYF. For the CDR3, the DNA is TGTGCCAGCAGTTTAGCTAGCGGGAGTGTCGCAGATACGCAGTATTTT. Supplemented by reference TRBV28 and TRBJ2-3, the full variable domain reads DVKVTQSSRYLVKRTGEKVFLECVQDMDHENMFWYRQDPGLGLRLIYFSYDVKMKEKGDIPEGYSVSREKKERFSLILESASTNQTSMYLCASSLASGSVADTQYFGPGTRLTVL.

The CDR3 region is CAWSVLAGGAYEQYF. DNA for the CDR3: TGTGCCTGGAGCGTCCTAGCGGGAGGTGCCTACGAGCAGTACTTC. This chain uses TRBV30 with TRBJ2-7; 11 nucleotides line up with TRBD2. J was trimmed by 2 bases and V by 3 bases; bases with no gene match: 6. The germline V gene encodes CDR1 GTSNPN and CDR2 SVGIG (reference sequence). The CDR3 covers 15 residues.

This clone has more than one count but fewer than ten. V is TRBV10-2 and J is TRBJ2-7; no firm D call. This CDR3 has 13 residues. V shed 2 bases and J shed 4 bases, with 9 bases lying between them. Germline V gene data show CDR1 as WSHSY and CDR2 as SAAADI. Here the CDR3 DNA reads TGCGCCAGCAGTGAGGTCCAGAGGTACGAGCAGTACTTC. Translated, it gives CASSEVQRYEQYF.